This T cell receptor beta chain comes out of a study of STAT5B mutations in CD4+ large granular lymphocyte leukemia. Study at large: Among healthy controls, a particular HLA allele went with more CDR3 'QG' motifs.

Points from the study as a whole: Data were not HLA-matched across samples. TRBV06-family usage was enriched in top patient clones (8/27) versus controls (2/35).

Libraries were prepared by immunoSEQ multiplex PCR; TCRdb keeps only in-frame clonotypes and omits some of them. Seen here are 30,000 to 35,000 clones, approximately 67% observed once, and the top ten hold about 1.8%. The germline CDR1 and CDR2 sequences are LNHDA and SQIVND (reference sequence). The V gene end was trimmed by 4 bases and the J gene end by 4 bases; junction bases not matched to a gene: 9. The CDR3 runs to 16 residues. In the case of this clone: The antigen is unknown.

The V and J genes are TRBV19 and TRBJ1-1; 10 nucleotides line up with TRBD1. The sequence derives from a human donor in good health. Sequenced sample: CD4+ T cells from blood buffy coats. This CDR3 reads CASSKRQGARGTEAFF. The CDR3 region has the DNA TGTGCCAGTAGTAAAAGACAGGGGGCCAGGGGCACTGAAGCTTTCTTT.